One and the same sample provided the 20 T cell receptor beta chains below, sequenced in a study of early T cells in non-severe SARS-CoV-2 infection. TCRdb reprocessed the 5' RACE reads via MiXCR and lists one record per CDR3 protein. Of roughly 61,000 distinct CDR3 sequences detected, under 10% appear once; the ten largest clones hold around 8.6%. The sample taken for sequencing was whole blood. The receptors here all came from an adult who was a healthcare worker with PCR-confirmed SARS-CoV-2 infection or an uninfected control (not recorded which).

This clonotype appeared many times. The chain uses TRBV7-9 and TRBJ2-2; D gene uncertain. V was clipped by 5 bases and J by 6 bases, with 7 bases between them. CDR3 length: 12 residues. Germline CDR1 is SEHNR and CDR2 is FQNEAQ (reference sequence). CDR3 in DNA: TGTGCCAGCAGCGCGGAATCCGGGGAGCTGTTTTTT. It codes for CASSAESGELFF.

Many counts were recorded for this clonotype. This sequence joins TRBV6-5 and TRBJ1-1; D is uncertain. The germline CDR1 and CDR2 sequences are MNHEY and SVGAGI. The CDR3 covers 13 residues. V was shortened by 0 bases and J by 6 bases, with 8 bases between the two germline ends. CDR3 in amino acids: CASSYSRSPEAFF. Written as DNA, the CDR3 is TGTGCCAGCAGTTACTCGAGGTCCCCTGAAGCTTTCTTT.

This clonotype was recorded many times. This chain connects TRBV7-3 to TRBJ2-5, with 8 bases aligning to TRBD1. V lost 5 bases to trimming and J lost 3 bases; unmatched junction nucleotides: 5. The CDR3 contains 14 residues. CDR1 and CDR2 (germline): SGHTA, FQGTGA. The CDR3 sequence is CASSQGAREETQYF. The CDR3 bases are TGTGCCAGCAGCCAGGGGGCGCGAGAAGAGACCCAGTACTTC.

This clonotype was seen repeatedly, ten times or more. This chain connects TRBV18 to TRBJ1-2; 8 positions agree with TRBD1. The CDR3 totals 14 residues. The trim removed 5 bases at V and 4 bases at J, leaving 6 bases unmatched. Germline CDR1 is KGHSH and CDR2 is LQKENI. The CDR3 loop is CASSAGGDGYGYTF. CDR3 in DNA: TGTGCCAGCTCAGCAGGGGGCGACGGCTATGGCTACACCTTC.

This clonotype was counted at least ten times. The V gene is TRBV20-1, the J gene TRBJ2-7; 9 nucleotides align to TRBD2. Germline assignment: CDR1 DFQATT and CDR2 SNEGSKA (reference sequence). V dropped 6 bases and J dropped 0; count of bases not matched to a gene: 6. There are 14 residues in the CDR3. CDR3 amino acids: CSARGLAYSYEQYF. For the CDR3, the DNA is TGCAGTGCCCGAGGACTAGCGTACTCCTACGAGCAGTACTTC.

The CDR3 loop reads CAWSQGRGTEAFF. CDR3 DNA sequence: TGTGCCTGGAGTCAGGGGCGGGGCACTGAAGCTTTCTTT. The chain carries TRBV30 and TRBJ1-1; possible D gene TRBD1, 6 bases. The CDR3 extends over 13 amino acids. The germline gives CDR1 GTSNPN, CDR2 SVGIG (reference sequence). The ends were cut back, 2 bases at V and 4 bases at J, with 11 bases in the middle.

V gene TRBV12-3 or TRBV12-4 combines with J gene TRBJ1-2, with 8 nucleotides matching TRBD1. The CDR3 has 13 amino acids. Germline trimming cut 5 bases from V and 4 bases from J; bases unmatched to any gene: 3. CDR3 region: CASSGQGVYGYTF. The CDR3 DNA sequence: TGTGCCAGCAGTGGACAGGGCGTCTATGGCTACACCTTC.

At least ten counts were recorded for this clonotype. The rearrangement uses TRBV20-1 and TRBJ2-3, with 9 bases fitting TRBD2. CDR1 and CDR2 (germline): DFQATT, SNEGSKA (reference sequence). Losses at the gene ends were 3 bases for V and 7 bases for J; bases not matched to a gene: 2. This CDR3 has 12 residues. DNA of the CDR3: TGCAGTGCTAGTAGCGGGAGTAATACGCAGTATTTT. This encodes CSASSGSNTQYF.

In regard to this clonotype: An end of the junction differs from the germline gene, which may be a read error. V usage is TRBV5-1 and J usage is TRBJ2-2; the D is unclear. Germline loops: CDR1 SGHRS, CDR2 YFSETQ. This CDR3 is built from 15 residues. Here the CDR3 DNA reads TGCGCCAGCAGCTTGGTCCCCCTCAACAACGGGGAGCTGTTTTTT. Translation gives CASSLVPLNNGELFF.

This clonotype came up many times. The chain employs TRBV6-5 and TRBJ2-3; TRBD1 is a possible D gene (5 bases). The CDR3 contains 13 residues. Germline V gives CDR1 MNHEY, CDR2 SVGAGI. V was shortened by 6 bases and J by 0 bases, with 7 bases between the two germline ends. The CDR3 bases are TGTGCCAGCAGGAAGGGGAGCACAGATACGCAGTATTTT. Translated: CASRKGSTDTQYF.

The gene calls are TRBV11-3 and TRBJ2-1; 7 bases match TRBD1. J lost 9 bases, V lost 5 bases, and 4 bases had no gene match. The CDR3 has 12 amino acids. Germline CDR1 SGHNT, CDR2 YENEEA. The CDR3 sequence is CASSEAGGEQFF. Here the CDR3 DNA reads TGTGCCAGCAGCGAGGCAGGGGGTGAGCAGTTCTTC.

This clonotype showed up many times. The V and J genes are TRBV5-6 and TRBJ2-7, with 16 bases fitting TRBD2. Germline V gene lookup returns CDR1 SGHDT and CDR2 YYEEEE. The J segment lost 7 bases and the V segment lost 6 bases, leaving 4 bases of the junction unmatched. The CDR3 is 14 amino acids. Here the CDR3 reads CASTPGLAGGEQYF. The CDR3 DNA reads as TGTGCCAGCACGCCGGGACTAGCGGGAGGGGAGCAGTACTTC.

There are many counts of this clonotype. The V call is TRBV10-3, the J call TRBJ2-3, with D tentatively TRBD1 (6 bases). V was shortened by 6 bases and J by 0 bases, with 10 bases between the two germline ends. The CDR3 runs 14 residues. Germline lookup yields CDR1 ENHRY and CDR2 SYGVKD. CDR3 coding DNA: TGTGCCATCAGCCGGGACATAAGCACAGATACGCAGTATTTT. Encoded protein: CAISRDISTDTQYF.

This clonotype was seen at least ten times. V usage is TRBV6-6 and J usage is TRBJ2-3; TRBD1 matches 7 bases. The CDR3 totals 12 residues. V lost 5 bases and J lost 4; bases outside the gene matches: 0. Germline values: CDR1 MNHNY, CDR2 SVGAGI (reference sequence). The CDR3 sequence: CASSDRADTQYF. Here the CDR3 DNA reads TGTGCCAGCAGTGACAGGGCAGATACGCAGTATTTT.

This clonotype was recorded at least ten times. This chain uses TRBV5-4 with TRBJ2-2; the match to TRBD1 covers 8 bases. The CDR3 consists of 15 residues. V shed 3 bases and J 4 bases; nucleotides not matched to a gene: 5. Germline CDR1 reads SGHNT; CDR2 reads YYREEE (reference sequence). The CDR3 nucleotides read TGTGCCAGCAGCTCCCCCGACAGGGGCACCGGGGAGCTGTTTTTT. Encoded protein: CASSSPDRGTGELFF.

In the case of this clonotype: A clone one base away is much larger, so this may be a read error. V gene TRBV20-1 combines with J gene TRBJ2-1; D gene unclear. The V gene's germline CDR1 is DFQATT and CDR2 SNEGSKA (reference sequence). The CDR3 length is 16 residues. CDR3 amino acids: CSARDRTAVSYNERFF. CDR3 in DNA: TGCAGTGCTAGAGATCGTACGGCGGTCTCCTACAATGAGCGGTTCTTC.

This clonotype was detected a few times. This chain joins TRBV5-1 and TRBJ2-1; TRBD2 matches at 14 bases. Germline V gene lookup returns CDR1 SGHRS and CDR2 YFSETQ. The CDR3 spans 16 residues. Trimming removed 0 bases from V and 8 bases from J; junction bases left unmatched: 4. The CDR3 bases are TGCGCCAGCAGCTTGGGACTAGCGGGAGGGGTGGATGAGCAGTTCTTC. This translates into CASSLGLAGGVDEQFF.

V is TRBV10-3 and J is TRBJ2-5; no reliable D call. Germline CDR1 and CDR2: ENHRY and SYGVKD. Trimming shortened V by 3 bases and J by 1 base, and 9 bases separated the two germline ends. The CDR3 length is 14 residues. The CDR3 bases are TGTGCCATCAGTGACCAAGCCACCCAAGAGACCCAGTACTTC. Translation gives CAISDQATQETQYF.

This clonotype was counted many times. This rearrangement joins TRBV20-1 to TRBJ2-5; D might be TRBD1 or TRBD2, each matching 5 bases. Trimming took 1 base from V and 9 from J, leaving 24 bases between them. The CDR3 is made up of 16 amino acids. The germline CDR1 and CDR2 sequences are DFQATT and SNEGSKA (reference sequence). This CDR3 reads CSARGSGTINRGAQYF. CDR3 coding DNA: TGCAGTGCTAGAGGTTCCGGGACCATCAATAGAGGGGCCCAGTACTTC.

The chain uses TRBV7-9 and TRBJ2-7; 9 bases line up with TRBD1. V lost 5 bases, J lost 4 bases, and 6 bases stayed unmatched. This CDR3 has 14 amino acids. Germline V lookup: CDR1 SEHNR, CDR2 FQNEAQ (reference sequence). This chain's CDR3 is CASSEGQGYYEQYF. The CDR3 nucleotides read TGTGCCAGCAGCGAGGGACAGGGTTATTACGAGCAGTACTTC. The full variable domain, in which reference TRBV7-9 and TRBJ2-7 provide the parts outside the CDR3, is DTGVSQNPRHKITKRGQNVTFRCDPISEHNRLYWYRQTLGQGPEFLTYFQNEAQLEKSRLLSDRFSAERPKGSFSTLEIQRTEQGDSAMYLCASSEGQGYYEQYFGPGTRLTVT.